This T cell receptor (beta chain) was identified in a study of T cell responses to AZD1222 COVID-19 vaccine. V lost 2 bases and J lost 4, with 9 bases in between. Germline V CDR1 and CDR2: SGHTA, FQGNSA. CDR3 size: 13 residues. Profiling relied on immunoSEQ multiplex PCR, and the TCRdb table lists in-frame clones only, not all of them. The data hold approximately 150,000 clones, with 80% to 95% observed a single time. This clone was seen once. The sequence was obtained from an adult in good health. This chain joins TRBV7-2 and TRBJ2-7; unclear D gene. Sequenced here: peripheral blood, sampled on day 0 of AZD1222 vaccination. CDR3 amino acids: CASSLRASYEQYF. CDR3 DNA: TGTGCCAGCAGCTTAAGGGCCAGTTACGAGCAGTACTTC.